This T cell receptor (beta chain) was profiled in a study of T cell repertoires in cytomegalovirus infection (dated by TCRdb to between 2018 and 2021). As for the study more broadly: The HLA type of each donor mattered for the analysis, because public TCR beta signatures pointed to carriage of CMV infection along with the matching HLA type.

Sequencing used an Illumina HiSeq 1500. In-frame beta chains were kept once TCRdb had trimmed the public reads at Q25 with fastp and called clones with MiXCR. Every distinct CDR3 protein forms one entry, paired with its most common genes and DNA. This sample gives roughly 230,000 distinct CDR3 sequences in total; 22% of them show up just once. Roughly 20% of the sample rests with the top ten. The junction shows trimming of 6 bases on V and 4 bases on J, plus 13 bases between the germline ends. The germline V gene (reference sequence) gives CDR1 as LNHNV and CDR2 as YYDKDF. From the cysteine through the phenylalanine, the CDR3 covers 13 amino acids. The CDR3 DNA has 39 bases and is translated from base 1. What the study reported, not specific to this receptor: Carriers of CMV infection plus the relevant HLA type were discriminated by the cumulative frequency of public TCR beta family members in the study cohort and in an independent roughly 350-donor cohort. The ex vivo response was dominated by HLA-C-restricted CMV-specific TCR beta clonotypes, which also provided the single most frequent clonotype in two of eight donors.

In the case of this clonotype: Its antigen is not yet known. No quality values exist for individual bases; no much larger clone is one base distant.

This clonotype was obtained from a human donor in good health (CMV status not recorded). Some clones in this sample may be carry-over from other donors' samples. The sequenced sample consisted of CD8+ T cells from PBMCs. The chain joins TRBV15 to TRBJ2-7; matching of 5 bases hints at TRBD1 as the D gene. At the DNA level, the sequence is TGTGCCACCAGGACAGCCGGTTCGTACGAGCAGTACTTC. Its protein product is CATRTAGSYEQYF.